Following are 18 T cell receptor beta chains from one sample sequenced in a study of tumor-infiltrating lymphocytes in oesophageal squamous cell carcinoma (dated by TCRdb to the mid-2010s). Library preparation employed PCR. Sequencing was carried out with an Illumina HiSeq 2000. In-frame beta chains were kept once TCRdb had trimmed the public reads at Q25 with fastp and called clones with MiXCR. A single entry per CDR3 protein holds the most common genes and DNA from its merged rows. For this sample the table gives approximately 2,700 distinct CDR3 sequences, of which around 14% were detected only once. Clones ranked in the top ten supply about 30% of the sample. The sequencing input was esophageal tumor tissue. These TCRs come from a male donor with esophageal squamous cell carcinoma.

The gene calls are TRBV11-3 and TRBJ2-3; 10 nucleotides match TRBD2. V dropped 5 bases and J dropped 2; count of bases not matched to a gene: 10. CDR1 is SGHNT and CDR2 is YENEEA in the germline V gene. The CDR3 runs to 17 residues. Written as DNA, the CDR3 is TGTGCCAGCAGCCAACCCACCCTAGCGGGGGTCACAGATACGCAGTATTTT. It yields the protein CASSQPTLAGVTDTQYF.

In its sample, this clonotype is medium-sized. The V and J genes are TRBV6-1 and TRBJ2-1, with 7 bases aligning to TRBD2. There are 15 residues in the CDR3. The germline gives CDR1 MNHNS, CDR2 SASEGT. Germline trimming cut 7 bases from V and 4 bases from J; bases unmatched to any gene: 10. The DNA for the CDR3 is TGTGCCAGCACCCCCAGGACTAGAAGGTACAATGAGCAGTTCTTC. This codes for CASTPRTRRYNEQFF.

This clonotype was observed at least ten times. This chain joins TRBV6-1 and TRBJ1-3, with a tentative D call TRBD1 (5 bases). Trimming shortened V by 6 bases and J by 0 bases, and 12 bases separated the two germline ends. The CDR3 spans 15 residues. Germline CDR1 is MNHNS and CDR2 is SASEGT. This CDR3 reads CASSRDSLSGNTIYF. In nucleotides, the CDR3 is TGTGCCAGCAGCCGAGACAGTCTCTCTGGAAACACCATATATTTT.

This clonotype was counted ten times or more. The V gene is TRBV12-3 or TRBV12-4, the J gene TRBJ1-2; D is ambiguous. This CDR3 spans 14 amino acids. V was trimmed by 6 bases and J by 3 bases, leaving 14 bases between them. This CDR3 is CASRRTGPDYGYTF. The CDR3 DNA sequence: TGTGCCAGCAGGAGAACCGGGCCTGACTATGGCTACACCTTC.

This clonotype was seen a few times. A much larger clone sits a single nucleotide away, making a read error possible. The gene calls are TRBV5-8 and TRBJ2-1; 10 bases line up with TRBD2. CDR3 size: 13 residues. V lost 3 bases, J lost 10 bases, and 4 bases stayed unmatched. Per germline, CDR1 SGHTS and CDR2 YDEGEE. The CDR3 spells CASSYSGGYEQFF. The CDR3 coding sequence is TGTGCCAGCAGCTATAGCGGGGGGTACGAGCAGTTCTTC.

The gene calls are TRBV6-1 and TRBJ2-4; possibly TRBD1 or TRBD2 for D (7 bases each). Germline loops: CDR1 MNHNS, CDR2 SASEGT. The CDR3 sequence is 14 residues long. CDR3 nucleotide sequence: TGTGCGAGGACGCGACAGGGCGGGGGAAACATTCAGTACTTC. Residues: CARTRQGGGNIQYF.

By proportion, this clonotype is medium-sized. The chain recombines TRBV24-1 with TRBJ2-1; D unresolved. V dropped 6 bases and J dropped 0 bases, with 8 bases sitting between them. Germline CDR1 KGHDR, CDR2 SFDVKD. The CDR3 extends over 14 amino acids. The CDR3 nucleotides read TGTGCCACCAGTCAGACCTCCTCCTACAATGAGCAGTTCTTC. Translated, it gives CATSQTSSYNEQFF.

In its sample, this clonotype was seen many times. The V and J genes are TRBV12-3 or TRBV12-4 and TRBJ1-1; TRBD1 matches at 10 bases. This CDR3 has 15 residues. V lost 3 bases and J lost 8; bases outside the gene matches: 9. CDR3 protein: CASSFLSGQGPEAFF. The CDR3 DNA sequence: TGTGCCAGCAGTTTTTTGTCGGGACAGGGGCCCGAAGCTTTCTTT.

The genes are TRBV9 and TRBJ1-1, with a possible D match to TRBD1 (6 bases). There are 15 residues in the CDR3. CDR1 is SGDLS and CDR2 is YYNGEE in the germline V gene. V was trimmed by 0 bases and J by 3 bases, leaving 12 bases between them. CDR3 sequence (DNA): TGTGCCAGCAGCGTAGGGGGGGCGCGGGACACTGAAGCTTTCTTT. It is translated as CASSVGGARDTEAFF.

This clonotype was counted many times. As the CDR3 is not closed by the conserved phenylalanine or tryptophan, this likely results from a read error. No DNA is shown, since the ends of the CDR3 on it are uncertain; the CDR3 is the one TCRdb lists. V is TRBV7-9 and J is TRBJ2-5; the listed D gene, TRBD1, was not tested against the DNA. The CDR3 contains 17 residues when both ends are counted. CDR1 and CDR2 (germline): SEHNR, FQNEAQ (reference sequence). This CDR3 reads CASSHGTGAIPPLHFGN.

This clonotype was recorded many times. One end of the junction fails to match germline, which may point to a read error. The chain employs TRBV12-3 or TRBV12-4 and TRBJ1-6; D unclear. This CDR3 spans 15 amino acids. The DNA for the CDR3 is TGTGCCAGCAGTTCTCTCAGCTCCTATAATTCACCCCTCCACTTC. This gives the protein CASSSLSSYNSPLHF.

V is TRBV20-1 and J is TRBJ2-3, with 9 bases matching TRBD2. The tail of the sequence fits TRBJ2-1 better, so the J call may be wrong. CDR1 is DFQATT and CDR2 is SNEGSKA in the germline V gene (reference sequence). This CDR3 has 15 amino acids. CDR3 loop: CSARDLAGYNNEQFF. CDR3 nucleotide sequence: TGCAGTGCTAGAGATCTAGCGGGGTATAACAATGAGCAGTTCTTC.

This clonotype was seen many times. Germline and junction disagree at one end, which may indicate a read error. The chain recombines TRBV11-3 with TRBJ2-1, with D perhaps TRBD1 (6 bases). The CDR3 contains 16 residues. Germline values: CDR1 SGHNT, CDR2 YENEEA. Written as DNA, the CDR3 is TGTGCCAGCAGCTTATTGGGGGCATCTTATAATTCACCCCTCCACTTC. This encodes CASSLLGASYNSPLHF.

This clonotype was recorded many times. The V call is TRBV5-4, the J call TRBJ2-6, with a weak D call TRBD1 (6 bases). The CDR3 has 18 residues. The V and J ends lost 0 bases and 0 bases respectively, with 13 bases between them. The germline gives CDR1 SGHNT, CDR2 YYREEE (reference sequence). The CDR3 is CASSLEPGQLSGANVLTF. CDR3 sequence (DNA): TGTGCCAGCAGCTTGGAACCGGGACAACTCTCTGGGGCCAACGTCCTGACTTTC.

Concerning this clonotype itself: Without the conserved terminal phenylalanine or tryptophan, this CDR3 likely stems from a read error. No DNA is shown, since the ends of the CDR3 on it are uncertain; the CDR3 is the one TCRdb lists. This chain links TRBV28 with TRBJ2-7; TRBD2 is taken as the D call from the table, unchecked against the DNA. The CDR3 comprises 15 residues, both ends counted. Germline CDR1 and CDR2: MDHEN and SYDVKM. CDR3 loop: CASSLSGAEGYTFGS.

The table lists this clonotype with many counts. With a much larger clone just one base away, this may be a read error. The J gene is TRBJ2-7, the V gene TRBV5-1; 7 bases map to TRBD1. The CDR3 covers 14 residues. After removal of 0 bases from V and 7 bases from J, the junction contained 7 bases not matched to a gene. Germline loops: CDR1 SGHRS, CDR2 YFSETQ. CDR3 DNA sequence: TGCGCCAGCAGCTTGGCGACAGGGATCGATGAGCAGTACTTC. Residues: CASSLATGIDEQYF.

This clonotype ranks as medium-sized (0.01 to 0.1%). No conserved phenylalanine or tryptophan ends this CDR3, so it is likely a read error. No DNA is shown, since the ends of the CDR3 on it are uncertain; the CDR3 is the one TCRdb lists. This chain joins TRBV7-9 and TRBJ2-7. Germline assignment: CDR1 SEHNR and CDR2 FQNEAQ (reference sequence). The CDR3 spans 16 amino acids, including both terminal residues. CDR3 amino acids: CASSYTKESRGYTFGS.

V gene TRBV5-8 combines with J gene TRBJ1-5; D ambiguous. CDR1 SGHTS and CDR2 YDEGEE come from the germline V gene. Trimming removed 5 bases from V and 0 bases from J, with 18 bases in between. The CDR3 is 17 amino acids. The CDR3 loop reads CASSSSTPSHSNQPQHF. The CDR3 DNA reads TGTGCCAGCAGTTCCTCAACCCCGAGCCATAGCAATCAGCCCCAGCATTTT. The full variable domain, its missing parts supplied by reference TRBV5-8 and TRBJ1-5, is EAGVTQSPTHLIKTRGQQATLRCSPISGHTSVYWYQQALGLGLQFLLWYDEGEERNRGNFPPRFSGRQFPNYSSELNVNALELEDSALYLCASSSSTPSHSNQPQHFGDGTRLSIL.